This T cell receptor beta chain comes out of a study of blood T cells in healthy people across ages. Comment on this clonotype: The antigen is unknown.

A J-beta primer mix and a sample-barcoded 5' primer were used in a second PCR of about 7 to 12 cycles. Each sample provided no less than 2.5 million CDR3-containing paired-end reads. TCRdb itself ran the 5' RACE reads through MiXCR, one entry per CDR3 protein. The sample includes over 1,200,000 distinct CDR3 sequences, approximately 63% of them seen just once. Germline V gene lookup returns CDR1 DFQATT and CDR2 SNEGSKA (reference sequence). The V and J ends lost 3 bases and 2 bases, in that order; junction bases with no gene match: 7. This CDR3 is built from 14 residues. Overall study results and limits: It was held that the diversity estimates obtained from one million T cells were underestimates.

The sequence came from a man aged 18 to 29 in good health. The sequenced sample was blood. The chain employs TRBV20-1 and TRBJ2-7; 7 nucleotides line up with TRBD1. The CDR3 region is CSASETGVTYEQYF. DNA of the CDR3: TGCAGTGCTAGCGAAACAGGGGTAACCTACGAGCAGTACTTC.